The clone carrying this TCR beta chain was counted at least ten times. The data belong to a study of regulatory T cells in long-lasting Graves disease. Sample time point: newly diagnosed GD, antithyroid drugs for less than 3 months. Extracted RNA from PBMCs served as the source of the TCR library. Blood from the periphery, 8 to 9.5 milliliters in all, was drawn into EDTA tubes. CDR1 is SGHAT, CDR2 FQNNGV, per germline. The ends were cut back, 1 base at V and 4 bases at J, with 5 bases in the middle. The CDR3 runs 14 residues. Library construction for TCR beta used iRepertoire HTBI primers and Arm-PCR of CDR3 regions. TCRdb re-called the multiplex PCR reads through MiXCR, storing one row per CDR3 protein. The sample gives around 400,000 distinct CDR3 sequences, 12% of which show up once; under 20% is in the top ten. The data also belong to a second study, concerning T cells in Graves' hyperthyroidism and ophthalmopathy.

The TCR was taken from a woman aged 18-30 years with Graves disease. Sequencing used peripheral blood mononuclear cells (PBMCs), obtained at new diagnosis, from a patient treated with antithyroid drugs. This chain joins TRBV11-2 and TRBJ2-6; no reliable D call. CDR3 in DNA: TGTGCCAGCAGCTTAGCAGGAGGGGCCAACGTCCTGACTTTC. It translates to CASSLAGGANVLTF.